The 16 T cell receptor beta chains in this list originate from one sample, sequenced in a study of blood T cell repertoires in COVID-19. Data came from immunoSEQ multiplex PCR; TCRdb stores just in-frame clones and leaves some out. The repertoire holds around 100,000 clones, approximately 88% seen once, with approximately 12% in the top ten. Input material: peripheral blood. The receptor source for this set is a human donor in a cohort sampled during active COVID-19.

The gene calls are TRBV5-6 and TRBJ2-4; 11 bases line up with TRBD2. The germline gives CDR1 SGHDT, CDR2 YYEEEE. Unmatched junction bases numbered 4, after V lost 4 bases and J lost 4 bases. This CDR3 contains 15 residues. CDR3 region: CASSVLAGDKNIQYF. For the CDR3, the DNA is TGTGCCAGCAGCGTACTAGCGGGGGATAAAAACATTCAGTACTTC.

The chain recombines TRBV11-3 with TRBJ2-5; TRBD1 is a possible D gene (5 bases). The V and J ends lost 5 bases and 5 bases respectively, with 12 bases between them. The CDR3 covers 13 residues. In germline, CDR1 is SGHNT, CDR2 YENEEA. CDR3 sequence: CASSRDSVETQYF. The CDR3 DNA sequence: TGTGCCAGCAGCCGAGACAGCGTGGAGACCCAGTACTTC.

This clone was found a few times. This chain joins TRBV2 and TRBJ1-2; TRBD1 agrees at 9 bases. Trimming at V came to 7 bases and at J to 6 bases, leaving 9 bases not matched to a gene. Germline CDR1 reads SNHLY; CDR2 reads FYNNEI. The CDR3 contains 14 residues. The CDR3 DNA follows: TGTGCCAGCAACGGGAGGGACAGGGTCAATGGCTACACCTTC. Translating it yields CASNGRDRVNGYTF.

This sequence joins TRBV2 and TRBJ1-5; weak D call: TRBD1 (5 bases). Germline-derived CDR1 and CDR2 are SNHLY and FYNNEI. The CDR3 is 14 amino acids. V lost 6 bases and J 0 bases, leaving 9 bases between the germline ends. The CDR3 spells CASRADSSNQPQHF. The DNA for the CDR3 is TGTGCCAGCAGGGCCGACAGTAGCAATCAGCCCCAGCATTTT.

V and J are TRBV10-2 and TRBJ2-5; no reliable D call. V was shortened by 3 bases and J by 4 bases, with 9 bases between the two germline ends. The CDR3 loop spans 13 amino acids. The germline V gene encodes CDR1 WSHSY and CDR2 SAAADI. The CDR3 sequence: CASSDRVVETQYF. Written as DNA, the CDR3 is TGCGCCAGCAGTGATCGGGTTGTAGAGACCCAGTACTTC.

This clone was seen more than once but under ten times. The chain uses TRBV6-2 or TRBV6-3 and TRBJ1-2; perhaps TRBD1 as D (6 bases). V was cut by 5 bases and J by 13 bases, with 20 bases left in between. The germline gives CDR1 MNHEY, CDR2 SVGEGT. The CDR3 loop spans 13 amino acids. CDR3 loop: CASSNRVNPGCTF. The CDR3 nucleotides read TGTGCCAGCAGTAACAGGGTCAACCCTGGGTGCACCTTC.

V and J are TRBV7-2 and TRBJ2-3; 9 bases align to TRBD2. The V and J ends lost 8 bases and 7 bases, in that order; junction bases with no gene match: 7. The CDR3 length is 13 residues. The germline CDR1 and CDR2 sequences are SGHTA and FQGNSA. The CDR3 sequence is CASGAGGPYTQYF. The DNA of the CDR3 is TGTGCCAGCGGGGCGGGGGGGCCTTATACGCAGTATTTT.

The chain combines TRBV7-9 with TRBJ2-1; 12 bases match TRBD2. The CDR3 sequence is 16 residues long. After removal of 10 bases from V and 3 bases from J, the junction contained 10 bases not matched to a gene. Germline V lookup: CDR1 SEHNR, CDR2 FQNEAQ (reference sequence). The DNA of the CDR3 is TGTGCCACCGCCCCTTCTAGCGGGGGGGGCTACAATGAGCAGTTCTTC. It is translated as CATAPSSGGGYNEQFF.

This clone appeared once. This chain uses TRBV5-4 with TRBJ1-4; 9 bases fit TRBD1. The V gene end was trimmed by 3 bases and the J gene end by 3 bases; junction bases not matched to a gene: 3. This CDR3 is 15 amino acids long. CDR1 and CDR2 from the germline V gene are SGHNT and YYREEE (reference sequence). Written as DNA, the CDR3 is TGTGCCAGCAGCTCGAGACAGGGGGCTAATGAAAAACTGTTTTTT. Its protein is CASSSRQGANEKLFF. Complete variable domain (other parts from reference TRBV5-4 and TRBJ1-4): ETGVTQSPTHLIKTRGQQVTLRCSSQSGHNTVSWYQQALGQGPQFIFQYYREEENGRGNFPPRFSGLQFPNYSSELNVNALELDDSALYLCASSSRQGANEKLFFGSGTQLSVL.

The chain joins TRBV5-4 to TRBJ2-1; tentatively, D is TRBD2 (6 bases). V was clipped by 0 bases and J by 9 bases, with 13 bases between them. Germline CDR1 and CDR2: SGHNT and YYREEE (reference sequence). The CDR3 runs to 14 residues. The CDR3 nucleotides read TGTGCCAGCAGCTTGGGGGGTGTGGGAGGTGAGCAGTTCTTC. Its translation: CASSLGGVGGEQFF. The full variable domain, completed using reference TRBV5-4 and TRBJ2-1, is ETGVTQSPTHLIKTRGQQVTLRCSSQSGHNTVSWYQQALGQGPQFIFQYYREEENGRGNFPPRFSGLQFPNYSSELNVNALELDDSALYLCASSLGGVGGEQFFGPGTRLTVL.

Regarding this clone: Germline is not matched at one junction end, which may reflect a read error. The chain has TRBV7-7 and TRBJ2-5, with TRBD2 as a possible D gene (6 bases). Germline lookup yields CDR1 SSHAT and CDR2 FNYEAQ (reference sequence). This CDR3 has 14 amino acids. CDR3 sequence (DNA): TGTGCTAGCAGCTCGGGAGCCAGTCCTGAGACCCAGTACTTC. Its protein is CASSSGASPETQYF. Complete variable domain (other parts from reference TRBV7-7 and TRBJ2-5): GAGVSQSPRYKVTKRGQDVTLRCDPISSHATLYWYQQALGQGPEFLTYFNYEAQPDKSGLPSDRFSAERPEGSISTLTIQRTEQRDSAMYRCASSSGASPETQYFGPGTRLLVL.

This clone is a singleton in its sample. The genes are TRBV2 and TRBJ1-3; 8 bases fit TRBD1. The trim removed 8 bases at V and 0 bases at J, leaving 6 bases unmatched. CDR3 length: 15 amino acids. From germline, CDR1 is SNHLY and CDR2 FYNNEI. The DNA of the CDR3 is TGTGCCAGCCAGACAGGGGCGTTCTCTGGAAACACCATATATTTT. Its translation is CASQTGAFSGNTIYF.

The gene calls are TRBV11-2 and TRBJ2-1; 10 bases map to TRBD1. J was trimmed by 7 bases and V by 5 bases; bases with no gene match: 20. CDR3 length equals 19 residues. Per the germline V gene, CDR1 is SGHAT and CDR2 is FQNNGV. This chain's CDR3 is CASSPSRPSGTGAGNEQFF. In DNA form, the CDR3 reads TGTGCCAGCAGCCCCTCTAGACCCTCCGGGACAGGGGCGGGTAATGAGCAGTTCTTC. Complete variable domain (other parts from reference TRBV11-2 and TRBJ2-1): EAGVAQSPRYKIIEKRQSVAFWCNPISGHATLYWYQQILGQGPKLLIQFQNNGVVDDSQLPKDRFSAERLKGVDSTLKIQPAKLEDSAVYLCASSPSRPSGTGAGNEQFFGPGTRLTVL.

The chain combines TRBV5-6 with TRBJ2-7, with D possibly being TRBD1 (5 bases). Trimming removed 2 bases at V and 4 bases at J, with 10 bases between. Per germline, CDR1 SGHDT and CDR2 YYEEEE. This CDR3 has 13 amino acids. As DNA, the CDR3 is TGTGCCAGCAGCTTTACTCAGGGTTACGAGCAGTACTTC. This encodes CASSFTQGYEQYF.

The chain has TRBV18 and TRBJ2-5; possible D gene TRBD2, 6 bases. The V and J ends lost 3 bases and 5 bases respectively, with 16 bases between them. Germline-derived CDR1 and CDR2 are KGHSH and LQKENI. The CDR3 has 15 residues. In DNA form, the CDR3 reads TGTGCCAGCTCACCCCCTGGGACCCGGGGGGAGACCCAGTACTTC. Protein: CASSPPGTRGETQYF. Drawing the rest from reference TRBV18 and TRBJ2-5, the complete variable domain is NAGVMQNPRHLVRRRGQEARLRCSPMKGHSHVYWYRQLPEEGLKFMVYLQKENIIDESGMPKERFSAEFPKEGPSILRIQQVVRGDSAAYFCASSPPGTRGETQYFGPGTRLLVL.

Written as DNA, the CDR3 is TGTGCCAGCAGCCAAGGACAGGGACGGGAGACCCAGTACTTC. Its translation: CASSQGQGRETQYF. The chain employs TRBV3-1 (or the pseudogene TRBV3-2) and TRBJ2-5, with 7 bases matching TRBD1. From germline, CDR1 is LGHDT and CDR2 YNNKEL (reference sequence). J was trimmed by 5 bases and V by 1 base; bases with no gene match: 4. This CDR3 is 14 amino acids long.